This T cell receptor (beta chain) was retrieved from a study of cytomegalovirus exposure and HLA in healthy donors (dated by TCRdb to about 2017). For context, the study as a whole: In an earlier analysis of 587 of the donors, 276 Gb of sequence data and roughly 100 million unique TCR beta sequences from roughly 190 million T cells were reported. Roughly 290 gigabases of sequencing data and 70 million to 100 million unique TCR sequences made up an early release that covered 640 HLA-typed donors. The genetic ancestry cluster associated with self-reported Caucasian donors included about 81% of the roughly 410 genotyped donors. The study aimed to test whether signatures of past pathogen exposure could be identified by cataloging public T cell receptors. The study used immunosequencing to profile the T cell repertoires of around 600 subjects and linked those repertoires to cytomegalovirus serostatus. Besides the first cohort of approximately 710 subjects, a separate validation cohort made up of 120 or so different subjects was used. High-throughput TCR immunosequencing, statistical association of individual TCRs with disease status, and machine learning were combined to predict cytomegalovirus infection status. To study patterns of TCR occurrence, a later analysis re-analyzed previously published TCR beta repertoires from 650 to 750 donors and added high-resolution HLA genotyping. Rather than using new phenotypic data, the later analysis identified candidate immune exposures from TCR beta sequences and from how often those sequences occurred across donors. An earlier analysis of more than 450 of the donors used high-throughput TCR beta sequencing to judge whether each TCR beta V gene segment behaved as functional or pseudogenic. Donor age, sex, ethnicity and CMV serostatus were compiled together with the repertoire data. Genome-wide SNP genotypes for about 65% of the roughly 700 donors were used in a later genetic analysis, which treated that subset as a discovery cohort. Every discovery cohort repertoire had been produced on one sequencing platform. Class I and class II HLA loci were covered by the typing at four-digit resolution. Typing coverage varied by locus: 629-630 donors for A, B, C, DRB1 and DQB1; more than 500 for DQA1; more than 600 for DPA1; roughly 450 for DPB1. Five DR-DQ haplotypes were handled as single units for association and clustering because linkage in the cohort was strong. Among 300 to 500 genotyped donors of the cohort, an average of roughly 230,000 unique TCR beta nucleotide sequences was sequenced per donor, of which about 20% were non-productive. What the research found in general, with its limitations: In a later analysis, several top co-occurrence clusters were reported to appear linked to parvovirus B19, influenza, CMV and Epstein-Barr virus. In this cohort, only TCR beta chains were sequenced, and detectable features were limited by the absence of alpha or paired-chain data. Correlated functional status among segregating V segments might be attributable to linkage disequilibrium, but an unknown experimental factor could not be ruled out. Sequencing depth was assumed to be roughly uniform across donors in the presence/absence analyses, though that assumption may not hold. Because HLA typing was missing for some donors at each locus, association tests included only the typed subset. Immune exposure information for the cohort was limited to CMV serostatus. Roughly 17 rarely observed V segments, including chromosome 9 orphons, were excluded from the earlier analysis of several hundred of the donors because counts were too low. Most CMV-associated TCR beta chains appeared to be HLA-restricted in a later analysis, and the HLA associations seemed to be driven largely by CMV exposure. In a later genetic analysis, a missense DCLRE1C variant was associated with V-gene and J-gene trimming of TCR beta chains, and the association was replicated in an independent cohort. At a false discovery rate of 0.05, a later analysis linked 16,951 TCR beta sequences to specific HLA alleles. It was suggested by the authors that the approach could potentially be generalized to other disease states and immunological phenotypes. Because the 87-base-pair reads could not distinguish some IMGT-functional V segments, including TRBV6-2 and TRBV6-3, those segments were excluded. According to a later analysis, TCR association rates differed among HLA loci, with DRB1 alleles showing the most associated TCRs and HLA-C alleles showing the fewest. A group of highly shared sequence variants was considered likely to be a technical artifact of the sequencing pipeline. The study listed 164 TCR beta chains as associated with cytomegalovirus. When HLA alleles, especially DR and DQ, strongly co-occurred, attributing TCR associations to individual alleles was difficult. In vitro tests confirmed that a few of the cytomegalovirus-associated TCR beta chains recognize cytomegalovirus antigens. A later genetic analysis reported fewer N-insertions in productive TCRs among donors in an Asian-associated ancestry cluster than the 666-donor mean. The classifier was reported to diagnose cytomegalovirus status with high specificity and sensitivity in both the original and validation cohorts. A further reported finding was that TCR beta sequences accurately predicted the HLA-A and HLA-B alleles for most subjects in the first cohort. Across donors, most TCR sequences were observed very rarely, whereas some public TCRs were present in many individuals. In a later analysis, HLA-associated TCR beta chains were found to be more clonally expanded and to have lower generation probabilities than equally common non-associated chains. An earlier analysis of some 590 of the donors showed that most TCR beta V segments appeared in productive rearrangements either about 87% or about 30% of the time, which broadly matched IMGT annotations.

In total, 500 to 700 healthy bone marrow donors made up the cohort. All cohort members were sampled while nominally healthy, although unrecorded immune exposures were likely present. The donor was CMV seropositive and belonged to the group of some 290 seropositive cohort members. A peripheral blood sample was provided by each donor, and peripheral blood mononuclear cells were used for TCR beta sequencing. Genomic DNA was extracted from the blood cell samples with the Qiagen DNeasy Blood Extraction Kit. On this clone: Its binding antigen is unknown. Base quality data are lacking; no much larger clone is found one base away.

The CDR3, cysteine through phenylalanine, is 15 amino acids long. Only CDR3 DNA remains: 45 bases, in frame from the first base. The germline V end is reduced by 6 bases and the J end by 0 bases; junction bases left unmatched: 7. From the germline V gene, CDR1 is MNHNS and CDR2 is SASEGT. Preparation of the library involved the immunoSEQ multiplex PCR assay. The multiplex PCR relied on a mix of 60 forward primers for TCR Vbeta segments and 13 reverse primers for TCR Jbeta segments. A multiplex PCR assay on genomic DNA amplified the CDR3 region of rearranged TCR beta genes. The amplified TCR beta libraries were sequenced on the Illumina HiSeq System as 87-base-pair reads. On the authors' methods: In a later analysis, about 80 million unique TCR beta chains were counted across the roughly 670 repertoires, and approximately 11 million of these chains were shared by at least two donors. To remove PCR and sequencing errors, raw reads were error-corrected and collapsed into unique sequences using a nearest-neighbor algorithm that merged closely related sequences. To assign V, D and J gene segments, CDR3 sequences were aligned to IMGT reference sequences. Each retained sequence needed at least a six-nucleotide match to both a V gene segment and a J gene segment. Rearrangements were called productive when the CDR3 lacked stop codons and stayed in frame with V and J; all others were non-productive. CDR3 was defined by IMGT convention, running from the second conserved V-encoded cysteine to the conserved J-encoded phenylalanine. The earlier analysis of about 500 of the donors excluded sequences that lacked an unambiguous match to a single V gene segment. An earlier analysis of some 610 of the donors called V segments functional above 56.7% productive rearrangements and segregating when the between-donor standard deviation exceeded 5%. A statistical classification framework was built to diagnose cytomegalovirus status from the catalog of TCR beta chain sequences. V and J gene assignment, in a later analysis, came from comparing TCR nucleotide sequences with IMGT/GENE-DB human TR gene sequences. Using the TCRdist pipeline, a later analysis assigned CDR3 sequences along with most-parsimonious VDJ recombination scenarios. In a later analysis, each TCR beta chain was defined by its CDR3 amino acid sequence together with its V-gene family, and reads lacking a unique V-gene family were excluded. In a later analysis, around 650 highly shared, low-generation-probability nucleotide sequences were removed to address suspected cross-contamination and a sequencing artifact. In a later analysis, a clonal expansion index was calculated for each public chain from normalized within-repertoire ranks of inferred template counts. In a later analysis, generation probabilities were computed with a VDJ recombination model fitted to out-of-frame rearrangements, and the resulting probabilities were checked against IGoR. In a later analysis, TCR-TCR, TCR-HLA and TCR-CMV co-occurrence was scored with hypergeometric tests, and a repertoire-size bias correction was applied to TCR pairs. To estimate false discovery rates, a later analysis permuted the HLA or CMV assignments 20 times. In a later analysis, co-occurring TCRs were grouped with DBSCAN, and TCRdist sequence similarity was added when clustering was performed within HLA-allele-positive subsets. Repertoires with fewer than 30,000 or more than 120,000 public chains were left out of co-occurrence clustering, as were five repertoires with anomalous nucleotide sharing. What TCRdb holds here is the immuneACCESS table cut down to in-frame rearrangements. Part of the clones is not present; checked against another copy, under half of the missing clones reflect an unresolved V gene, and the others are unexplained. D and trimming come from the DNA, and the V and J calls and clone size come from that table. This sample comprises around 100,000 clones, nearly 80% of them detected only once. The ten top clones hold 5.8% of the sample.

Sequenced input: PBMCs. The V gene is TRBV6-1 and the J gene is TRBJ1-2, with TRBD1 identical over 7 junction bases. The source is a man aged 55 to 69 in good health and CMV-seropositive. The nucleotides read TGTGCCAGCAGGCCGGACAGGCAGACTAACTATGGCTACACCTTC. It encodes CASRPDRQTNYGYTF.